Listed below are T cell receptor beta chains from one sample, sequenced in a study of OX40 agonist ivuxolimab in advanced cancers. Using immunoSEQ multiplex PCR, the repertoire was profiled, and TCRdb retains in-frame clones only, with some absent. The repertoire holds under 110,000 clones, with 75% to 95% as singletons. This sample comprised CD4+ or CD8+ T cells sorted from blood, obtained in a trial of the OX40 agonist ivuxolimab. Every receptor here comes from an adult with an advanced solid tumor such as melanoma, head and neck, liver or kidney cancer. The CDR3 runs from the conserved cysteine through the conserved F or W. A D gene is named only where the DNA matches it firmly. The size field is filled for only some rows; it gives once, few, many or a size class.

clone size: .
D gene: TRBD1
V gene: TRBV7-9
J gene: TRBJ2-5
CDR3 protein: CASSPRTGSETQYF
CDR3 DNA: TGTGCCAGCAGCCCCCGGACAGGGTCCGAGACCCAGTACTTC

clone size: .
D gene: .
V gene: TRBV28
J gene: TRBJ2-3
CDR3 protein: CASSFQDTQYF
CDR3 DNA: TGTGCCAGCAGTTTTCAGGATACGCAGTATTTT

clone size: few
D gene: TRBD1
V gene: TRBV4-1
J gene: TRBJ1-6
CDR3 protein: CASTVGDSSPLHF
CDR3 DNA: TGCGCCAGCACCGTCGGGGACAGTTCACCCCTCCACTTT

clone size: .
D gene: .
V gene: TRBV18
J gene: TRBJ2-7
CDR3 protein: CASSPSSTVGEQYF
CDR3 DNA: TGTGCCAGCTCACCAAGCTCCACTGTGGGAGAGCAGTACTTC

clone size: .
D gene: .
V gene: TRBV5-1
J gene: TRBJ2-3
CDR3 protein: CASSLGDRGPTDTQYF
CDR3 DNA: TGCGCCAGCAGCTTGGGGGACCGGGGCCCCACGGATACGCAGTATTTT

clone size: .
D gene: .
V gene: TRBV7-2
J gene: TRBJ1-3
CDR3 protein: CASSLGPDSGNTIYF
CDR3 DNA: TGTGCCAGCAGCTTGGGCCCTGACTCTGGAAACACCATATATTTT

clone size: .
D gene: .
V gene: TRBV30
J gene: TRBJ1-1
CDR3 protein: CAWIRLNTEAFF
CDR3 DNA: TGTGCCTGGATCAGACTTAACACTGAAGCTTTCTTT

clone size: once
D gene: TRBD1
V gene: TRBV23-1
J gene: TRBJ2-2
CDR3 protein: CASSHPGQGPGELFF
CDR3 DNA: TGCGCCAGCAGTCATCCGGGACAGGGGCCCGGGGAGCTGTTTTTT

clone size: few
D gene: .
V gene: TRBV11-2
J gene: TRBJ1-5
CDR3 protein: CASSITGRGQPQHF
CDR3 DNA: TGTGCCAGCAGCATTACAGGGAGGGGTCAGCCCCAGCATTTT

clone size: .
D gene: .
V gene: TRBV6-5
J gene: TRBJ2-3
CDR3 protein: CASSLAGRGGSDTQYF
CDR3 DNA: TGTGCCAGCAGTTTGGCAGGCCGGGGCGGGTCGGATACGCAGTATTTT

clone size: .
D gene: .
V gene: TRBV5-5
J gene: TRBJ1-2
CDR3 protein: CASSLDILFNYGYTF
CDR3 DNA: TGTGCCAGCAGCTTGGACATACTATTTAACTATGGCTACACCTTC

clone size: .
D gene: .
V gene: TRBV19
J gene: TRBJ2-5
CDR3 protein: CASSTPRGTQYF
CDR3 DNA: TGTGCCAGTAGTACCCCGCGGGGGACCCAGTACTTC

clone size: .
D gene: TRBD1
V gene: TRBV11-2
J gene: TRBJ1-3
CDR3 protein: CASSLEGDRGNTIYF
CDR3 DNA: TGTGCCAGCAGCTTAGAGGGGGACAGAGGAAACACCATATATTTT

clone size: .
D gene: .
V gene: TRBV7-2
J gene: TRBJ2-3
CDR3 protein: CASSRTGTSTDTQYF
CDR3 DNA: TGTGCCAGCAGCCGGACCGGGACCAGCACAGATACGCAGTATTTT

clone size: .
D gene: TRBD1
V gene: TRBV19
J gene: TRBJ2-6
CDR3 protein: CASSRTGYGANVLTF
CDR3 DNA: TGTGCCAGTAGTAGGACAGGGTATGGGGCCAACGTCCTGACTTTC

clone size: .
D gene: TRBD2
V gene: TRBV5-1
J gene: TRBJ2-5
CDR3 protein: CASSGGLASETQYF
CDR3 DNA: TGCGCCAGCAGCGGGGGACTAGCGTCCGAGACCCAGTACTTC

clone size: .
D gene: .
V gene: TRBV6-5
J gene: TRBJ1-1
CDR3 protein: CAKLSDTEAFF
CDR3 DNA: TGTGCCAAGTTATCGGATACTGAAGCTTTCTTT

clone size: once
D gene: .
V gene: TRBV30
J gene: TRBJ2-7
CDR3 protein: CAWSVGPYVQYF
CDR3 DNA: TGTGCCTGGAGCGTCGGACCGTATGTGCAGTACTTC

clone size: .
D gene: .
V gene: TRBV7-7
J gene: TRBJ2-5
CDR3 protein: CASSLGPGGVETQYF
CDR3 DNA: TGTGCCAGCAGCTTAGGTCCCGGGGGCGTTGAGACCCAGTACTTC

clone size: .
D gene: TRBD1
V gene: TRBV6-5
J gene: TRBJ1-6
CDR3 protein: CASSYTTGEDSPLHF
CDR3 DNA: TGTGCCAGCAGTTACACGACAGGGGAGGATTCACCCCTCCACTTT

clone size: .
D gene: .
V gene: TRBV5-6
J gene: TRBJ1-5
CDR3 protein: CASSAGTPNQPQHF
CDR3 DNA: TGTGCCAGCAGTGCCGGGACACCCAATCAGCCCCAGCATTTT

clone size: .
D gene: TRBD2
V gene: TRBV5-4
J gene: TRBJ2-1
CDR3 protein: CASSNVGTSGGPGSYNEQFF
CDR3 DNA: TGTGCCAGCAGCAACGTCGGGACTAGCGGGGGCCCTGGATCCTACAATGAGCAGTTCTTC

clone size: .
D gene: TRBD1
V gene: TRBV27
J gene: TRBJ2-5
CDR3 protein: CASSPALRDSVRTQYF
CDR3 DNA: TGTGCCAGCAGTCCCGCCCTCAGGGACAGCGTTAGGACCCAGTACTTC

clone size: once
D gene: TRBD2
V gene: TRBV7-9
J gene: TRBJ2-7
CDR3 protein: CASSPSGGFSYEQYF
CDR3 DNA: TGTGCCAGCAGCCCATCGGGGGGGTTCTCCTACGAGCAGTACTTC

clone size: .
D gene: .
V gene: TRBV7-2
J gene: TRBJ2-3
CDR3 protein: CASSWRGQATDTQYF
CDR3 DNA: TGTGCCAGCAGCTGGAGGGGGCAGGCGACAGATACGCAGTATTTT

clone size: .
D gene: TRBD1
V gene: TRBV5-1
J gene: TRBJ2-4
CDR3 protein: CASSLEGGTGGDIQYF
CDR3 DNA: TGCGCCAGCAGCTTAGAGGGCGGGACAGGGGGAGACATTCAGTACTTC

clone size: .
D gene: .
V gene: TRBV27
J gene: TRBJ2-2
CDR3 protein: CASSFTLVTGELFF
CDR3 DNA: TGTGCCAGCAGTTTCACCCTGGTCACCGGGGAGCTGTTTTTT

clone size: .
D gene: .
V gene: TRBV5-4
J gene: TRBJ2-1
CDR3 protein: CASRGGRGEYNEQFF
CDR3 DNA: TGTGCCAGCAGGGGGGGACGCGGGGAGTACAATGAGCAGTTCTTC

clone size: .
D gene: TRBD2
V gene: TRBV2
J gene: TRBJ2-2
CDR3 protein: CASLGGAGTGELFF
CDR3 DNA: TGTGCCAGCCTCGGGGGGGCGGGCACCGGGGAGCTGTTTTTT

clone size: .
D gene: .
V gene: TRBV25-1
J gene: TRBJ1-1
CDR3 protein: CASRTLGNTEAFF
CDR3 DNA: TGTGCCAGCAGGACTCTGGGGAACACTGAAGCTTTCTTT

clone size: .
D gene: .
V gene: TRBV2
J gene: TRBJ2-2
CDR3 protein: CASSVGTAHTGELFF
CDR3 DNA: TGTGCCAGCAGTGTTGGGACTGCCCACACCGGGGAGCTGTTTTTT

clone size: .
D gene: .
V gene: TRBV6-5
J gene: TRBJ2-1
CDR3 protein: CASSSLPGSSYNEQFF
CDR3 DNA: TGTGCCAGCAGTTCCTTGCCGGGGAGCTCCTACAATGAGCAGTTCTTC

clone size: .
D gene: .
V gene: TRBV6-6
J gene: TRBJ1-3
CDR3 protein: CASSYHGADSGNTIYF
CDR3 DNA: TGTGCCAGCAGTTATCACGGGGCCGACTCTGGAAACACCATATATTTT

clone size: .
D gene: TRBD2
V gene: TRBV6-5
J gene: TRBJ2-5
CDR3 protein: CASSYRASGDLTQYF
CDR3 DNA: TGTGCCAGCAGTTACAGGGCTAGCGGGGATCTGACCCAGTACTTC

clone size: .
D gene: .
V gene: TRBV10-3
J gene: TRBJ1-3
CDR3 protein: CAISERQGGGNTIYF
CDR3 DNA: TGTGCCATCAGTGAGCGGCAGGGCGGTGGAAACACCATATATTTT

clone size: .
D gene: .
V gene: TRBV30
J gene: TRBJ2-5
CDR3 protein: CAWRSSGSSGETQYF
CDR3 DNA: TGTGCCTGGAGGTCCTCGGGTTCTTCGGGGGAGACCCAGTACTTC

clone size: .
D gene: .
V gene: TRBV19
J gene: TRBJ1-1
CDR3 protein: CASSRQGVTEAFF
CDR3 DNA: TGTGCCAGTAGTCGGCAGGGTGTCACTGAAGCTTTCTTT

clone size: .
D gene: .
V gene: TRBV5-6
J gene: TRBJ1-2
CDR3 protein: CASSWAGGYGYTF
CDR3 DNA: TGTGCCAGCAGCTGGGCCGGGGGATATGGCTACACCTTC

clone size: .
D gene: .
V gene: TRBV4-1
J gene: TRBJ1-1
CDR3 protein: CASSQVGGGRTFF
CDR3 DNA: TGCGCCAGCAGCCAAGTGGGAGGAGGGAGGACTTTCTTT

clone size: .
D gene: .
V gene: TRBV9
J gene: TRBJ2-2
CDR3 protein: CASSAYSGVITGELFF
CDR3 DNA: TGTGCCAGCAGCGCCTATTCGGGGGTGATCACCGGGGAGCTGTTTTTT

clone size: .
D gene: TRBD1
V gene: TRBV6-6
J gene: TRBJ2-1
CDR3 protein: CASSYGQGQYNEQFF
CDR3 DNA: TGTGCCAGCAGTTACGGACAGGGCCAATACAATGAGCAGTTCTTC

clone size: .
D gene: .
V gene: TRBV7-2
J gene: TRBJ1-2
CDR3 protein: CASSPGAAFNYGYTF
CDR3 DNA: TGTGCCAGCAGCCCCGGGGCAGCATTTAACTATGGCTACACCTTC

clone size: .
D gene: TRBD1
V gene: TRBV18
J gene: TRBJ1-5
CDR3 protein: CASSPTGEAQPQHF
CDR3 DNA: TGTGCCAGCTCACCGACAGGGGAAGCCCAGCCCCAGCATTTT

clone size: once
D gene: TRBD2
V gene: TRBV30
J gene: TRBJ2-1
CDR3 protein: CAWSVGTRVSPEQFF
CDR3 DNA: TGTGCCTGGAGTGTTGGGACTAGGGTTTCGCCTGAGCAGTTCTTC

clone size: .
D gene: .
V gene: TRBV5-1
J gene: TRBJ2-7
CDR3 protein: CASSRETGIYEQYF
CDR3 DNA: TGCGCCAGCAGCCGAGAGACGGGAATCTACGAGCAGTACTTC

clone size: once
D gene: .
V gene: TRBV28
J gene: TRBJ2-1
CDR3 protein: CASIPQDLFYNEQFF
CDR3 DNA: TGTGCCAGCATCCCCCAGGACCTATTCTACAATGAGCAGTTCTTC

clone size: .
D gene: .
V gene: TRBV30
J gene: TRBJ1-4
CDR3 protein: CAWSNLGGEKLFF
CDR3 DNA: TGTGCCTGGAGTAATCTGGGGGGTGAAAAACTGTTTTTT

clone size: .
D gene: TRBD1
V gene: TRBV19
J gene: TRBJ2-1
CDR3 protein: CASSIRQGLYNEQFF
CDR3 DNA: TGTGCCAGTAGTATCCGACAGGGCCTATACAATGAGCAGTTCTTC

clone size: .
D gene: .
V gene: TRBV15
J gene: TRBJ2-7
CDR3 protein: CATSRVIADSYEQYF
CDR3 DNA: TGTGCCACCAGCAGAGTTATAGCGGACTCCTACGAGCAGTACTTC

clone size: .
D gene: TRBD1
V gene: TRBV5-1
J gene: TRBJ2-2
CDR3 protein: CASSLVRTGTGELFF
CDR3 DNA: TGCGCCAGCAGCTTGGTCCGGACAGGCACCGGGGAGCTGTTTTTT

clone size: .
D gene: TRBD1
V gene: TRBV4-1
J gene: TRBJ2-1
CDR3 protein: CASSQRDRGSYNEQFF
CDR3 DNA: TGCGCCAGCAGCCAGAGGGACAGGGGCTCCTACAATGAGCAGTTCTTC

clone size: .
D gene: .
V gene: TRBV2
J gene: TRBJ1-1
CDR3 protein: CASRPLGENTEAFF
CDR3 DNA: TGTGCCAGCAGACCCCTGGGGGAGAACACTGAAGCTTTCTTT

clone size: .
D gene: .
V gene: TRBV9
J gene: TRBJ2-5
CDR3 protein: CASSVEIQETQYF
CDR3 DNA: TGTGCCAGCAGCGTAGAGATCCAAGAGACCCAGTACTTC

clone size: .
D gene: .
V gene: TRBV10-3
J gene: TRBJ1-4
CDR3 protein: CATLPGQGSEKLFF
CDR3 DNA: TGTGCCACGCTACCGGGGCAGGGAAGTGAAAAACTGTTTTTT

clone size: once
D gene: .
V gene: TRBV5-1
J gene: TRBJ2-7
CDR3 protein: CASSFGPGELEQYF
CDR3 DNA: TGCGCCAGCAGCTTTGGGCCAGGGGAACTCGAGCAGTACTTC

clone size: .
D gene: .
V gene: TRBV7-2
J gene: TRBJ1-4
CDR3 protein: CASSYLGAEGEKLFF
CDR3 DNA: TGTGCCAGCAGTTACCTGGGGGCCGAGGGAGAAAAACTGTTTTTT

clone size: .
D gene: .
V gene: TRBV19
J gene: TRBJ1-4
CDR3 protein: CASSMGGQTNEKLFF
CDR3 DNA: TGTGCCAGTAGTATGGGCGGCCAGACTAATGAAAAACTGTTTTTT

clone size: .
D gene: .
V gene: TRBV11-2
J gene: TRBJ2-2
CDR3 protein: CASRARQGGTGELFF
CDR3 DNA: TGTGCCAGCAGGGCGAGACAGGGAGGCACCGGGGAGCTGTTTTTT

clone size: .
D gene: .
V gene: TRBV7-2
J gene: TRBJ2-3
CDR3 protein: CASSTLTGRGPTDTQYF
CDR3 DNA: TGTGCCAGCAGCACACTGACAGGGAGGGGCCCCACAGATACGCAGTATTTT